What follows is one TCR beta chain and its context. One end of the junction is discordant with germline, which a read error may explain. The TCRbeta library incorporated unique molecular identifiers. TCRdb re-derived calls from the PCR reads in MiXCR, one entry per CDR3 protein. The sample holds a few hundred thousand distinct CDR3 sequences, around 10% seen once. Germline V gene lookup returns CDR1 SGHTA and CDR2 FQGNSA. The CDR3 totals 15 residues. The sample comes from a study of T-cell reconstitution after alpha-beta-depleted transplantation in children. The receptor was derived from a human donor who donated a stem cell graft to a child with acute lymphoblastic leukemia. The chain couples TRBV7-2 to TRBJ1-6, with 7 positions matching TRBD1. The sequencing used PBMCs from the stem cell graft donor, collected from the stem cell graft. The CDR3 here is CASSPQGQINSPLHF. The DNA of the CDR3 is TGTGCCAGCAGCCCCCAGGGACAGATTAATTCCCCCCTCCACTTT.